This T cell receptor beta chain was sequenced in a study of shared clonotypes between healthy human individuals. Study-level results: Around 5% was the fraction of naive CD4 clonotypes found shared across four donors. Clonotype sharing among donors likely depends on sequencing depth.

About this clone: As yet, its antigen is unknown.

The length of the CDR3 is 14 residues. Germline-derived CDR1 and CDR2 are SSHAT and FNYEAQ (reference sequence). The J segment lost 3 bases and the V segment lost 5 bases, leaving 3 bases of the junction unmatched. Sequencing was at deep level. Only in-frame clones appear in the TCRdb table, and some are missing; sequencing was by immunoSEQ multiplex PCR. Here the sample spans hundreds of thousands of clones, over 65% being singletons. This TCR came from a woman in her 30s in good health. The chain carries TRBV7-7 and TRBJ2-2, with 7 bases fitting TRBD1. The specimen sequenced was memory CD4+ T cells sorted from blood. Documented subset: CD45RA-negative fraction. CDR3 loop: CASSRQGYTGELFF. CDR3 nucleotides: TGTGCCAGCAGCCGACAGGGTTACACCGGGGAGCTGTTTTTT.